This is a list of T cell receptor beta chains from one sample in a study of tumor-infiltrating lymphocytes in localized non-small cell lung cancer. Sequencing was performed with immunoSEQ multiplex PCR; in TCRdb, only in-frame clones are kept and a portion is missing. The sample consists of 7,000 to 9,000 clones, just under 65% of them appearing once. Sequencing was performed on uninvolved lung tissue not adjacent to the tumor. All receptors derive from a human donor with non-small cell lung cancer. Each CDR3 is given with its conserved first and last residue. Each record gives: clone size, V gene, D gene, J gene, CDR3 protein, CDR3 DNA. A D gene is named only where the DNA matches it firmly. The size of a clone is reported for some rows only, either as once, few or many, or as a class for expanded clones.

clone size: few; V gene: TRBV6-5; D gene: -; J gene: TRBJ1-1; CDR3 protein: CASSSPGTEAFF; CDR3 DNA: TGTGCCAGCAGTTCTCCGGGAACTGAAGCTTTCTTT
clone size: -; V gene: TRBV29-1; D gene: -; J gene: TRBJ2-1; CDR3 protein: CSVALSRNEQFF; CDR3 DNA: TGCAGCGTTGCCCTGTCTCGGAATGAGCAGTTCTTC
clone size: -; V gene: TRBV25-1; D gene: -; J gene: TRBJ2-7; CDR3 protein: CASSRESSYEQYF; CDR3 DNA: TGTGCCAGCAGCAGGGAAAGTTCCTACGAGCAGTACTTC
clone size: -; V gene: TRBV27; D gene: -; J gene: TRBJ2-7; CDR3 protein: CASSLGPSTYEQYF; CDR3 DNA: TGTGCCAGCAGTTTGGGGCCCTCAACCTACGAGCAGTACTTC
clone size: -; V gene: TRBV27; D gene: -; J gene: TRBJ2-5; CDR3 protein: CASSLRQHGETQYF; CDR3 DNA: TGTGCCAGCAGTTTGCGACAACACGGGGAGACCCAGTACTTC
clone size: few; V gene: TRBV6-5; D gene: -; J gene: TRBJ1-1; CDR3 protein: CASSYTGRMNTEAFF; CDR3 DNA: TGTGCCAGCAGTTACACCGGACGGATGAACACTGAAGCTTTCTTT
clone size: -; V gene: TRBV4-1; D gene: -; J gene: TRBJ2-3; CDR3 protein: CASSQQGTDTQYF; CDR3 DNA: TGCGCCAGCAGCCAACAGGGCACAGATACGCAGTATTTT
clone size: medium-sized; V gene: TRBV11-2; D gene: -; J gene: TRBJ2-2; CDR3 protein: CASSSALAPTGELFF; CDR3 DNA: TGTGCCAGCAGCTCCGCTCTAGCGCCCACCGGGGAGCTGTTTTTT
clone size: -; V gene: TRBV11-2; D gene: -; J gene: TRBJ1-5; CDR3 protein: CASSFGQFGRNQPQHF; CDR3 DNA: TGTGCCAGCAGCTTCGGACAGTTCGGGCGCAATCAGCCCCAGCATTTT
clone size: -; V gene: TRBV6-5; D gene: TRBD1; J gene: TRBJ2-7; CDR3 protein: CASSLPGTVEQYF; CDR3 DNA: TGTGCCAGCAGCCTACCCGGGACAGTAGAGCAGTACTTC
clone size: -; V gene: TRBV5-1; D gene: TRBD2; J gene: TRBJ2-5; CDR3 protein: CASSSSGGFLETQYF; CDR3 DNA: TGCGCCAGCAGTTCTAGCGGGGGGTTCCTGGAGACCCAGTACTTC